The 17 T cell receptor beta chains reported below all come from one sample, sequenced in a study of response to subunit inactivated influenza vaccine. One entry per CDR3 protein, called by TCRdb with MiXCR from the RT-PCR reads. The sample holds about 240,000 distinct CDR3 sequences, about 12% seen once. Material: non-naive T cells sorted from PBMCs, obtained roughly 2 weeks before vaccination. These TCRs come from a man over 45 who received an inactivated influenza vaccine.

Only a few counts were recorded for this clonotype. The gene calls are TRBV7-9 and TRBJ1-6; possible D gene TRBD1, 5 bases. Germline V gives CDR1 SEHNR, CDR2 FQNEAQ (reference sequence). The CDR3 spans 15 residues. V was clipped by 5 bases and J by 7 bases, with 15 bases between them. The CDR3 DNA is TGTGCCAGCAGCAGCCCGGGACTGCCGAATTCACCCCTCCACTTT. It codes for CASSSPGLPNSPLHF.

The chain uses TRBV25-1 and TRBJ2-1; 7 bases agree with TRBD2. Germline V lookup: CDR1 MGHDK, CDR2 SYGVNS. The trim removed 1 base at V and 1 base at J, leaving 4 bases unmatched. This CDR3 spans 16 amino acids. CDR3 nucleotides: TGTGCCAGCAGTGAATTTGGGGGAGGGTCCTACAATGAGCAGTTCTTC. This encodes CASSEFGGGSYNEQFF.

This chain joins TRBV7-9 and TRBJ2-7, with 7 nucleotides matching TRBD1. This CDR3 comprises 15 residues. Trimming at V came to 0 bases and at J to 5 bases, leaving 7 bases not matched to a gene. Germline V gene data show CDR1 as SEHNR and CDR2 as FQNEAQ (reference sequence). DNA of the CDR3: TGTGCCAGCAGCTTAGCGGGACAGCTCGGCCACGAGCAGTACTTC. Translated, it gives CASSLAGQLGHEQYF.

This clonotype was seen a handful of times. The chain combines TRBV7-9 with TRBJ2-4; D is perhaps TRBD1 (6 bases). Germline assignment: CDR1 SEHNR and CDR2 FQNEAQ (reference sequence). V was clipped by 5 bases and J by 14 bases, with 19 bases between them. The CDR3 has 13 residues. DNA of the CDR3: TGTGCCAGCAGCCCGCTATCTGGGGCAGGGGAGTACTTC. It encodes CASSPLSGAGEYF.

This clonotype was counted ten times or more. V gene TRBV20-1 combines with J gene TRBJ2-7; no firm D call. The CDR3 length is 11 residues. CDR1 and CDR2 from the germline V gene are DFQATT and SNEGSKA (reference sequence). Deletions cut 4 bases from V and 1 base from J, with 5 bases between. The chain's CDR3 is CSAIASYEQYF. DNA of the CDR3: TGCAGTGCTATTGCATCCTACGAGCAGTACTTC.

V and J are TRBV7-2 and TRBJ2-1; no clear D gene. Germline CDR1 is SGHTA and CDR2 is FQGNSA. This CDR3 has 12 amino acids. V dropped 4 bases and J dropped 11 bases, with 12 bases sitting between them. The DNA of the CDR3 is TGTGCCAGCAGCTCGTCTCCGGCCCAGCAGTTCTTC. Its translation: CASSSSPAQQFF.

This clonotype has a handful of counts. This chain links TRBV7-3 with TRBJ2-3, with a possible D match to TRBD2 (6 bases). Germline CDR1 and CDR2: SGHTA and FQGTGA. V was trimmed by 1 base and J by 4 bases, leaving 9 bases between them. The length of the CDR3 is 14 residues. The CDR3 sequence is CASSLRRGADTQYF. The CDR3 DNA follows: TGTGCCAGCAGCTTAAGGAGGGGAGCAGATACGCAGTATTTT.

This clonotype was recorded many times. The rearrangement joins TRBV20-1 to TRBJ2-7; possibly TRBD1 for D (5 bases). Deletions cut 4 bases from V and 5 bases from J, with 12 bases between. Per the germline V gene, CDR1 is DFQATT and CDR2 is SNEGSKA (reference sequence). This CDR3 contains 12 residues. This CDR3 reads CSATLLGDEQYF. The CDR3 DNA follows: TGCAGTGCTACCCTTTTAGGGGACGAGCAGTACTTC.

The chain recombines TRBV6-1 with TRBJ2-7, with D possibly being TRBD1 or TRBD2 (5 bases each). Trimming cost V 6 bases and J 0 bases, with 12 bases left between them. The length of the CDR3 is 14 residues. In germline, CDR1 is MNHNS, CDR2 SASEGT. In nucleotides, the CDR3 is TGTGCCAGCAGACGGACGGGGACCTCCTACGAGCAGTACTTC. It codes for CASRRTGTSYEQYF.

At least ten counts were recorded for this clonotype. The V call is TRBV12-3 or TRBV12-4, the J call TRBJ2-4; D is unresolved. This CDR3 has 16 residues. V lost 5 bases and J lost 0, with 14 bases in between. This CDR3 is CASSPHNRQAKNIQYF. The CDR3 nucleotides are TGTGCCAGCAGTCCCCATAATAGGCAAGCCAAAAACATTCAGTACTTC.

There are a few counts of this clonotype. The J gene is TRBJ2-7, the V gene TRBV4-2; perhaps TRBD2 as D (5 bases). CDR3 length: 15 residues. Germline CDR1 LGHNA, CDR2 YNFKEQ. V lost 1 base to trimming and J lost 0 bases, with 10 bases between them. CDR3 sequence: CASSQGSGNSYEQYF. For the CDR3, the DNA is TGTGCCAGCAGCCAAGGAAGCGGTAACTCCTACGAGCAGTACTTC.

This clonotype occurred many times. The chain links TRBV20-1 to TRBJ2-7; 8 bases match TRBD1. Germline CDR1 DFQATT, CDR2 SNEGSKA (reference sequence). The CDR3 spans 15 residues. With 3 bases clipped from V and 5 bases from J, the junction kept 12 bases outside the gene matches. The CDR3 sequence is CSARDVTGVVHEQYF. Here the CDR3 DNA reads TGCAGTGCTAGGGACGTGACAGGGGTAGTCCACGAGCAGTACTTC.

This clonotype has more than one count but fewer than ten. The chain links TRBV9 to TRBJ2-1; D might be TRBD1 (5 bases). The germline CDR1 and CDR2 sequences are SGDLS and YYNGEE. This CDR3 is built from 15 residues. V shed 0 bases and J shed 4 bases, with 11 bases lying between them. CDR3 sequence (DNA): TGTGCCAGCAGCGTAGTTGGGGCCGGATACAATGAGCAGTTCTTC. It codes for CASSVVGAGYNEQFF.

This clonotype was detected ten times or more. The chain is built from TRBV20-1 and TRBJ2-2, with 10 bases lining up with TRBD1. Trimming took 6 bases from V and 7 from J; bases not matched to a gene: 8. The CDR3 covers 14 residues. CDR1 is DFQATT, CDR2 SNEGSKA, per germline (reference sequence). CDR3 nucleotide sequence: TGCAGTGCCAAGACAGGGGGCGATAACGGGGAGCTGTTTTTT. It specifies CSAKTGGDNGELFF.

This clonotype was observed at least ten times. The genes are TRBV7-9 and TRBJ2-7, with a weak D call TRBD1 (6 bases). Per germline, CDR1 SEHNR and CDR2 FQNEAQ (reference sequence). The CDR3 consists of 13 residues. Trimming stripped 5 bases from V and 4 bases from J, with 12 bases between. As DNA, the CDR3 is TGTGCCAGCAGCGGCCGACAGGCGTACGAGCAGTACTTC. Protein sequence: CASSGRQAYEQYF.

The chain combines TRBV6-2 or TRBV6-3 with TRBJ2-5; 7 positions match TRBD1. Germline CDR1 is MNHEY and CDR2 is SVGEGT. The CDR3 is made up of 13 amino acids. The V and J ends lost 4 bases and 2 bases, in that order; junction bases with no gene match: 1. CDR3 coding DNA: TGTGCCAGCAGTTGGACAGGACAAGAGACCCAGTACTTC. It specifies CASSWTGQETQYF.

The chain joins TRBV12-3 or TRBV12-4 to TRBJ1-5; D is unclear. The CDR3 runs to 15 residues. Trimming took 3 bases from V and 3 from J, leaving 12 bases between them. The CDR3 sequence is CASSFGVSVNQPQHF. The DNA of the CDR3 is TGTGCCAGCAGTTTTGGGGTAAGCGTCAATCAGCCCCAGCATTTT.